There are many counts of the clone carrying this TCR beta chain. Time point specified: before trial treatment. The data derive from a study of low-dose radiotherapy and immunotherapy resistance in tumors. The wider study: Intravenous ipilimumab 1 mg/kg every six weeks was given with nivolumab 240 mg every two weeks.

Both a constant-region primer and a V-primer adapter served to amplify TCRs across 15 to 25 PCR cycles. MiXCR, applied by TCRdb to the reads, yields one record per CDR3 protein. This sample carries tens of thousands of distinct CDR3 sequences, around 11% of them seen once, and the ten largest clones take about 6.2%. CDR1 and CDR2 (germline): SGHTA, FQGNSA. The CDR3 is 14 amino acids. Deletions cut 5 bases from V and 1 base from J, with 12 bases between. Sequenced material: PBMCs, taken before treatment. This sequence was found in a female donor with ovarian cancer. The genes are TRBV7-2 and TRBJ2-7, with TRBD2 as a possible D gene (6 bases). The CDR3 is CASSTGLLSYEQYF. DNA of the CDR3: TGTGCCAGCAGCACGGGACTTCTGTCCTACGAGCAGTACTTC.